The T cell receptor (beta chain) under discussion was sequenced for a study of high-grade serous ovarian cancer treatment subgroups. Study in general: Mean per sample: around 14,000 reads, around 7,100 unique TCR beta rearrangements. Points from the study as a whole: Bulk tumor TCR sequencing gave no spatial information. TCR clonal relatedness correlated positively with neoantigen level. Repertoire similarity ranged about 0.095 to 0.8 between tumors of one patient.

Profiling relied on immunoSEQ multiplex PCR, and the TCRdb table lists in-frame clones only, not all of them. The sample holds 5,500 to 6,000 clones, approximately 68% seen once. To note about this clone: Its specificity is not known.

Tumor samples were obtained before definitive surgery or chemotherapy. Germline assignment: CDR1 SGHNT and CDR2 YENEEA. V shed 1 base and J shed 12 bases, with 10 bases lying between them. The CDR3 consists of 12 residues. Sequences were obtained from tumor tissue. The chain recombines TRBV11-3 with TRBJ2-1; D unclear. The sequence derives from a human donor with high-grade serous ovarian cancer. The CDR3 sequence: CASSLGSRRQFF. The CDR3 DNA sequence: TGTGCCAGCAGCTTAGGGTCCCGGAGGCAGTTCTTC.